Listed below are T cell receptor beta chains from one sample, sequenced in a study of shared clonotypes between healthy human individuals. Repertoires were generated with immunoSEQ multiplex PCR, while TCRdb's copy carries only in-frame clones and drops some. The table lists about 990,000 clones, around 82% of them singletons. The sample taken for sequencing was memory CD4+ T cells from PBMCs. All receptors derive from a man aged 18 to 30 in good health. Some clones in this sample may be carry-over from other donors' samples. The CDR3 runs from the conserved cysteine through the conserved F or W. D genes are given only for firm matches. Rows give clone size only sometimes, using once, few, many, or a class for an expanded clone.

clone_size,v_call,d_call,j_call,cdr3_nt,cdr3_aa
once,TRBV5-1,-,TRBJ1-4,TGCGCCAGCACCGAGGCGGGAGAATCAACTAATGAAAAACTGTTTTTT,CASTEAGESTNEKLFF
-,TRBV28,TRBD1,TRBJ1-5,TGTGCCAGCAGTACAGGGGCAAGAGGCAATCAGCCCCAGCATTTT,CASSTGARGNQPQHF
-,TRBV29-1,-,TRBJ2-7,TGCAGCGTTCGTAAAGACCGAAGCTCCTACGAGCAGTACTTC,CSVRKDRSSYEQYF
-,TRBV5-5,-,TRBJ1-1,TGTGCCAGCAGCTTGTCGGGTATGCCTGAAGCTTTCTTT,CASSLSGMPEAFF
few,TRBV30,-,TRBJ1-1,TGTGCCTGGAGTGGGGACGTCGGAGCTGAAGCTTTCTTT,CAWSGDVGAEAFF
-,TRBV7-3,-,TRBJ1-1,TGTGCCAGCAGCTTAATGGGACCGGGCACTGAAGCTTTCTTT,CASSLMGPGTEAFF
-,TRBV6-1,-,TRBJ2-4,TGTGCCAGCAGTGAAGCGCTGGGGGGATTAGCCAAAAACATTCAGTACTTC,CASSEALGGLAKNIQYF
-,TRBV28,TRBD2,TRBJ2-4,TGTGCCAGCAGTCCGCGAATATGGACTAGCGGGAGGGCCGTGGCCAAAAACATTCAGTACTTC,CASSPRIWTSGRAVAKNIQYF
few,TRBV11-2,-,TRBJ1-5,TGTGCCAGCAGCTTAGCCAGCTATAATCAGCCCCAGCATTTT,CASSLASYNQPQHF
-,TRBV5-6,-,TRBJ1-2,TGTGCCAGCAGCTTTCGACAGGCCGCAAACTATGGCTACACCTTC,CASSFRQAANYGYTF
few,TRBV2,TRBD1,TRBJ1-1,TGTGCCAGCAGTCCCCAAGGGACAGGTCGAGCTTTCTTT,CASSPQGTGRAFF
few,TRBV6-1,-,TRBJ1-1,TGTGCCAGCAGTGAAAAGTATGGGAACACTGAAGCTTTCTTT,CASSEKYGNTEAFF
few,TRBV5-6,-,TRBJ1-5,TGTGCCAGCAGCATTCGGGATCAGCCCCAGCATTTT,CASSIRDQPQHF
-,TRBV30,-,TRBJ2-5,TGTGCCTGGAGTGTTGTTTTGGGGGAGACCCAGTACTTC,CAWSVVLGETQYF
once,TRBV27,-,TRBJ1-4,TGTGCCAGCGCCTTTCTCTCTTCGGGTCTGGAAGAAAAACTGTTTTTT,CASAFLSSGLEEKLFF
-,TRBV7-9,-,TRBJ1-4,TGTGCCAGTGCCCGGGGCGATGAAAAACTGTTTTTT,CASARGDEKLFF
-,TRBV21-1,-,TRBJ2-5,TGTGCCAGCAGCAACCCCTCGCCGATTCAAGAGACCCAGTACTTC,CASSNPSPIQETQYF
-,TRBV19,TRBD1,TRBJ1-2,TGTGCCAGTAGGGAGGGACAGGGGTATGGCTACACCTTC,CASREGQGYGYTF
-,TRBV5-1,TRBD2,TRBJ2-3,TGCGCCAGCAGCTATGGACTAGCGGGGATCACAGATACGCAGTATTTT,CASSYGLAGITDTQYF
-,TRBV19,TRBD1,TRBJ2-5,TGTGCCAGTACCAAGGGACAGGCTCGTGGGGAGACCCAGTACTTC,CASTKGQARGETQYF
-,TRBV30,-,TRBJ1-1,TGTGCCTGGTCACAAGTCACAGGGACTGAAGCTTTCTTT,CAWSQVTGTEAFF
-,TRBV21-1,-,TRBJ2-3,TGTGCCAGCAGCAATAAGGGGGAGGACGATACGCAGTATTTT,CASSNKGEDDTQYF
-,TRBV6-1,TRBD1,TRBJ1-2,TGTGCCAGCAGTCCCCAACTGACAGGGTATGGCTACACCTTC,CASSPQLTGYGYTF
-,TRBV6-6,-,TRBJ1-5,TGTGCCAGCAGCCCTCCACGACAGAACAATCAGCCCCAGCATTTT,CASSPPRQNNQPQHF
-,TRBV11-2,-,TRBJ1-2,TGTGCCAGCAGCTCCTACGCCGGGGCCTATGGCTACACCTTC,CASSSYAGAYGYTF
-,TRBV29-1,-,TRBJ2-7,TGCAGCGTTAAGACGCGGGTAGGGCAGTACTTC,CSVKTRVGQYF
-,TRBV6-5,-,TRBJ1-1,TGTGCCAGCAGTCGACGGGGCCTTGAAGCTTTCTTT,CASSRRGLEAFF
-,TRBV28,TRBD2,TRBJ2-3,TGTGCCACACGCGGGAGTTTAGATACGCAGTATTTT,CATRGSLDTQYF
-,TRBV2,TRBD2,TRBJ2-5,TGTGCCAGCAGGACCTCGGGGGGGACCCAGTACTTC,CASRTSGGTQYF
-,TRBV2,-,TRBJ1-2,TGTGCCAGCAGTGAAGCTCCGGGATCCACCTATGGCTACACCTTC,CASSEAPGSTYGYTF
-,TRBV27,-,TRBJ1-5,TGTGCCACCCCGAGGGGTGGAGGGAATCAGCCCCAGCATTTT,CATPRGGGNQPQHF
-,TRBV7-2,-,TRBJ2-5,TGTGCCAGCAGCTCGCAAGAGACCCAGTACTTC,CASSSQETQYF
-,TRBV6-6,-,TRBJ1-2,TGTGCCAGCAGTTACCCGGGGGCTTGGTATGGCTACACCTTC,CASSYPGAWYGYTF
few,TRBV2,-,TRBJ1-3,TGTGCCAGCAGTGAAGGAAGTTCTGGAAACACCATATATTTT,CASSEGSSGNTIYF
-,TRBV6-1,-,TRBJ1-2,TGTGCCAGCAGTGAAGCTAATACAGGCTATGGCTACACCTTC,CASSEANTGYGYTF
-,TRBV28,TRBD1,TRBJ2-7,TGTGCCAGCAGTCAACCTGGACAGGGGGTAACCCTCGAGCAGTACTTC,CASSQPGQGVTLEQYF
-,TRBV7-3,-,TRBJ1-1,TGTGCCAGCAGCTACGGAGGCGGTACGGCTTTCTTT,CASSYGGGTAFF
-,TRBV7-2,-,TRBJ2-5,TGTGCCAGCAGCTTAGAAGCAGGTCCGGGGACCCAGTACTTC,CASSLEAGPGTQYF
-,TRBV15,-,TRBJ2-7,TGTGCCACCAGCAGAGCCGGTAGCCTCGGCGAGCAGTACTTC,CATSRAGSLGEQYF
-,TRBV7-3,-,TRBJ2-3,TGTGCCAGCAGCCGGGAAGGGGGCACAGATACGCAGTATTTT,CASSREGGTDTQYF
-,TRBV18,-,TRBJ2-7,TGTGCCAGCTCACTAACCGGGGACTTGAATTCCTACGAGCAGTACTTC,CASSLTGDLNSYEQYF
-,TRBV7-2,TRBD2,TRBJ2-2,TGTGCCAGCAGCTTAATTTGGACTAGGAACACCGGGGAGCTGTTTTTT,CASSLIWTRNTGELFF
once,TRBV18,-,TRBJ2-1,TGTGCCAGCTCTCCACCCTGGGGGCTCAATGAGCAGTTCTTC,CASSPPWGLNEQFF
many,TRBV20-1,-,TRBJ1-1,TGCAGTGCTCCCGACTTTGGAGCTTTCTTT,CSAPDFGAFF
many,TRBV28,-,TRBJ2-6,TGTGCCAGCAGTTTGCCCTCTGGGGCCAACGTCCTGACTTTC,CASSLPSGANVLTF
-,TRBV5-1,TRBD2,TRBJ2-5,TGCGCCAGCAGCTTTTCCCTAGCGGTCCAAGAGACCCAGTACTTC,CASSFSLAVQETQYF
-,TRBV9,-,TRBJ2-2,TGTGCCAGCAGCGCAGGGACCCAGGGTTGGACCGGGGAGCTGTTTTTT,CASSAGTQGWTGELFF
-,TRBV28,-,TRBJ1-4,TGTGCCAGCAGTTTAAGGGTCTCGGGTGAAAAACTGTTTTTT,CASSLRVSGEKLFF
-,TRBV28,-,TRBJ1-4,TGTGCCAGCAGCTCTCCCCCGGTAGAAAAACTGTTTTTT,CASSSPPVEKLFF
-,TRBV18,-,TRBJ2-7,TGTGCCAGCTCATGGGAACAGGGCGACAAGCAGTACTTC,CASSWEQGDKQYF
-,TRBV2,-,TRBJ1-1,TGTGCCAGCAGTGGCAGGGAAGGCACTGAAGCTTTCTTT,CASSGREGTEAFF
-,TRBV5-1,TRBD2,TRBJ2-3,TGCGCCAGCAGCTTCATGGCGGGAGAAACAGATACGCAGTATTTT,CASSFMAGETDTQYF
few,TRBV5-4,-,TRBJ2-5,TGTGCCAGCAGCTTGGCGGAGGAGACCCAGTACTTC,CASSLAEETQYF
-,TRBV7-3,-,TRBJ1-2,TGTGCCAGCAGCTTCCCAGGGGAATATGGCTACACCTTC,CASSFPGEYGYTF
-,TRBV5-4,-,TRBJ1-1,TGTGCCAGCAGCACGGGGGCAGCGACTATGAACACTGAAGCTTTCTTT,CASSTGAATMNTEAFF
few,TRBV10-3,TRBD1,TRBJ1-5,TGTGCCACCGGACAGGGAGGTCAGCCCCAGCATTTT,CATGQGGQPQHF
-,TRBV7-2,TRBD1,TRBJ1-1,TGTGCCAGCAGCGTCAGAACAGGGGTGGGGACTGAAGCTTTCTTT,CASSVRTGVGTEAFF
-,TRBV5-1,TRBD2,TRBJ2-3,TGCGCCAGCAGACCTAGCGGAATCACAGATACGCAGTATTTT,CASRPSGITDTQYF
few,TRBV18,-,TRBJ2-5,TGTGCCAGCTCACCTGGTGACGGGTACCAAGAGACCCAGTACTTC,CASSPGDGYQETQYF
-,TRBV6-5,TRBD2,TRBJ2-7,TGTGCCAGCAGGTCCCTAGGGACTAGCACCTACGAGCAGTACTTC,CASRSLGTSTYEQYF